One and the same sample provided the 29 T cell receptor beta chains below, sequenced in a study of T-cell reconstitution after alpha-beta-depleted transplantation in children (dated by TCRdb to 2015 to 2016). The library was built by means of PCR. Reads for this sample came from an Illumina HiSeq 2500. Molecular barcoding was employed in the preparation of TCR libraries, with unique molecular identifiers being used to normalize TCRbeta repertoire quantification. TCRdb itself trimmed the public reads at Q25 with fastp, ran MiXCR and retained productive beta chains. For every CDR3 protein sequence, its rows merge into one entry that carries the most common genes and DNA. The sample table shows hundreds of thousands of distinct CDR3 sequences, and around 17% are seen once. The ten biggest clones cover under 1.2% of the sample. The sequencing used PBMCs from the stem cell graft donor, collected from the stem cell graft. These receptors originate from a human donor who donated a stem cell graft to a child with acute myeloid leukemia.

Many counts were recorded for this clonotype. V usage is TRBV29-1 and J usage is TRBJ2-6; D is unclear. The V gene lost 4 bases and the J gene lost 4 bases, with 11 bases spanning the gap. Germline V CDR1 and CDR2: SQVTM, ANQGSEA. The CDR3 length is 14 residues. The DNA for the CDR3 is TGCAGCGTTGCCCCAGGAGCCGGGGCCAACGTCCTGACTTTC. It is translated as CSVAPGAGANVLTF.

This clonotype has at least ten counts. The CDR3 DNA sequence: TGCAGTGCTAGAGACCTTTACGATCAGCCCCAGCATTTT. Protein: CSARDLYDQPQHF. The genes are TRBV20-1 and TRBJ1-5; D is unresolved. This CDR3 is built from 13 residues. Germline V gives CDR1 DFQATT, CDR2 SNEGSKA (reference sequence). Deletions cut 0 bases from V and 5 bases from J, with 8 bases between.

The CDR3: CASSNQSYGYTF. CDR3 nucleotides: TGTGCCAGCAGTAACCAGAGCTATGGCTACACCTTC. This chain joins TRBV7-9 and TRBJ1-2; D not resolved. Trimming stripped 6 bases from V and 4 bases from J, with 9 bases between. This CDR3 has 12 amino acids. Germline V gene lookup returns CDR1 SEHNR and CDR2 FQNEAQ (reference sequence).

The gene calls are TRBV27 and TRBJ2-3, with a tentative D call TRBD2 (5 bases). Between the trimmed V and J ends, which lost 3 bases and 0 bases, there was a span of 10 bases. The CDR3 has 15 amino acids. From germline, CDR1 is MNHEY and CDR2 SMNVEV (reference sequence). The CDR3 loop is CASSLRDRSTDTQYF. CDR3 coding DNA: TGTGCCAGCAGTTTGAGGGATCGAAGCACAGATACGCAGTATTTT.

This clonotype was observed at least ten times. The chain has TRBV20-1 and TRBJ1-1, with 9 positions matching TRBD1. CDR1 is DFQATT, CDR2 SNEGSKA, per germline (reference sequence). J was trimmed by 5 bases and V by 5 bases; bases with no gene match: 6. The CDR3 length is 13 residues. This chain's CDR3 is CSALTGGFTEAFF. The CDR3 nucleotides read TGCAGTGCTTTAACAGGGGGCTTTACTGAAGCTTTCTTT.

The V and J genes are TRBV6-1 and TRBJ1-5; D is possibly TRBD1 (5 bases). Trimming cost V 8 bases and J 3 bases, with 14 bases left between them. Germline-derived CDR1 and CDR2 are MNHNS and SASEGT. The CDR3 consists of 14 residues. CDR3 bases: TGTGCCAGCGCCGATTGGGGGTACAATCAGCCCCAGCATTTT. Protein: CASADWGYNQPQHF.

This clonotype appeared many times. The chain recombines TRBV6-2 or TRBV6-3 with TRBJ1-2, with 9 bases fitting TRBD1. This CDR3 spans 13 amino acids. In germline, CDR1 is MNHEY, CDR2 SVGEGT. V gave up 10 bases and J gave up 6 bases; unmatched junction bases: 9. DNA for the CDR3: TGTGCCACCCTCCGGGACAGGGTGAATGGCTACACCTTC. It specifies CATLRDRVNGYTF.

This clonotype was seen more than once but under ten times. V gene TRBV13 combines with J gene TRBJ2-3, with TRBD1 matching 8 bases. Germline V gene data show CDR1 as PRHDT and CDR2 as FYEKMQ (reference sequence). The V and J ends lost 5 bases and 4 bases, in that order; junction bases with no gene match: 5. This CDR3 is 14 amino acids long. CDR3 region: CASSTGQGPDTQYF. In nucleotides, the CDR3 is TGTGCCAGCAGCACCGGACAGGGACCAGATACGCAGTATTTT.

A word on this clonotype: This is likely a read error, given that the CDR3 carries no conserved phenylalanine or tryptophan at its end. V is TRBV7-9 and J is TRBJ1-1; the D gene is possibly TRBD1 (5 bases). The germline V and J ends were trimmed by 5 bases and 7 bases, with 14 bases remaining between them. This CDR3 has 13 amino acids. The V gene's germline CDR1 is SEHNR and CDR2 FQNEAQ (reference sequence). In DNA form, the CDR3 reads TGTGCCAGCAGCAGCAGGGACCGCAATGAAGCTTTCCTT. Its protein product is CASSSRDRNEAFL.

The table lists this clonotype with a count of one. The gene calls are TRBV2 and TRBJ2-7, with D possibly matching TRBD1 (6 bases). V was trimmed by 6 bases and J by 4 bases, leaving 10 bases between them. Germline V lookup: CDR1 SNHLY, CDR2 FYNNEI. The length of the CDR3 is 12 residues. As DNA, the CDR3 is TGTGCCAGCAGGGGAAGGGGGTACGAGCAGTACTTC. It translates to CASRGRGYEQYF.

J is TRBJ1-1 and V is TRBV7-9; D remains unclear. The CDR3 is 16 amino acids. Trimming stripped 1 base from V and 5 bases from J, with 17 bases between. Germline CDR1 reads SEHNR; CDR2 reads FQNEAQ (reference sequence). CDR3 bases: TGTGCCAGCAGCTTAGGGGTGGGCCTCTCGTTGACTGAAGCTTTCTTT. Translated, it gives CASSLGVGLSLTEAFF.

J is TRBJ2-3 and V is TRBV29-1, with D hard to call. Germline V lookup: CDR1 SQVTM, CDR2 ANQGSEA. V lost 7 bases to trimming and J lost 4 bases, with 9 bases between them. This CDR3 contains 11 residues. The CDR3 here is CSASTADTQYF. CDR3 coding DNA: TGCAGCGCCTCCACGGCAGATACGCAGTATTTT.

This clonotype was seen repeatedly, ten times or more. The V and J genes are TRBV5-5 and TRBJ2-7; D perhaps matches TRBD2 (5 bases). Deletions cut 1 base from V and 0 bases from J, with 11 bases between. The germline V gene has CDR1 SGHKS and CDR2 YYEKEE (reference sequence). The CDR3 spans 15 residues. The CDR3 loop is CASSLQRRFSYEQYF. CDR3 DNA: TGTGCCAGCAGCTTGCAAAGGAGGTTCTCCTACGAGCAGTACTTC.

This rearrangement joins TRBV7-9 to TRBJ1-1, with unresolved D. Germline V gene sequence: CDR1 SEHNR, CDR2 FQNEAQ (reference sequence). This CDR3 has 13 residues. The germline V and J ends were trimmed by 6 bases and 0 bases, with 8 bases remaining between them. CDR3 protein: CASRWAVNTEAFF. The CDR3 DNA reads TGTGCCAGCAGATGGGCGGTGAACACTGAAGCTTTCTTT.

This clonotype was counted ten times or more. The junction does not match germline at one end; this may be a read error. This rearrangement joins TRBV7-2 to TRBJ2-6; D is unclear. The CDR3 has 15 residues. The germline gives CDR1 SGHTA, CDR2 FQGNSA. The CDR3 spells CASSLGVSGANVLTF. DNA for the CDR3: TGTGCCAGCAGTTTAGGAGTCTCTGGGGCCAACGTCCTGACTTTC.

The CDR3 protein is CASSLTAGGRTGELFF. In DNA form, the CDR3 reads TGTGCCAGCAGCTTAACAGCGGGGGGTCGGACCGGGGAGCTGTTTTTT. V and J are TRBV7-8 and TRBJ2-2; 9 bases are shared with TRBD2. This CDR3 is 16 amino acids long. Trimming took 2 bases from V and 5 from J; bases not matched to a gene: 6. CDR1 is SGHVS and CDR2 is FQNEAQ in the germline V gene.

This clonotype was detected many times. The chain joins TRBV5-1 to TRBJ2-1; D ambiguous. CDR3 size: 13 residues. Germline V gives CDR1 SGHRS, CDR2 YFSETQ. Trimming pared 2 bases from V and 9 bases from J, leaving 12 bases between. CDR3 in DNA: TGCGCCAGCAGCTTACGTCCGACGGGTGAGCAGTTCTTC. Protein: CASSLRPTGEQFF.

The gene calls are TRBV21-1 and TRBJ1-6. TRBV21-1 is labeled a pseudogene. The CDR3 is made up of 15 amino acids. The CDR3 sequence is CASSSGLSRYSPLHF. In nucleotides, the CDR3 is TGTGCCAGCAGTTCTGGGCTCAGTCGGTATTCACCCCTCCACTTT.

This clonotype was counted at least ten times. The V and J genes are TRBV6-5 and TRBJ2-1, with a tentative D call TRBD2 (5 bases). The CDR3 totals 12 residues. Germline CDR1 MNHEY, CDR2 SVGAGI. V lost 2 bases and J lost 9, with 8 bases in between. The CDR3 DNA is TGTGCCAGCAGTTACAATCGGGGTGAGCAGTTCTTC. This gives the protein CASSYNRGEQFF.

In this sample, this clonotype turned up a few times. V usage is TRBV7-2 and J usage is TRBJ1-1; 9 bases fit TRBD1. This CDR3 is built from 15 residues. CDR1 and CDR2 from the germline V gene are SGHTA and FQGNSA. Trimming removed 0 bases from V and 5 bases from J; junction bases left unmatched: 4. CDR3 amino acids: CASSLAPDRGTEAFF. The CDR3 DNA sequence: TGTGCCAGCAGCTTAGCGCCCGACAGGGGGACTGAAGCTTTCTTT.

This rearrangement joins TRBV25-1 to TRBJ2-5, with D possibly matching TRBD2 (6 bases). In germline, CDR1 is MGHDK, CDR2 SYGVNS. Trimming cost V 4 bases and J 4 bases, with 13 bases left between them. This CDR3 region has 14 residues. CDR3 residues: CASSAGGNRETQYF. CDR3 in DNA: TGTGCCAGCAGTGCAGGCGGGAATCGAGAGACCCAGTACTTC. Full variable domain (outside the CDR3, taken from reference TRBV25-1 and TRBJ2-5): EADIYQTPRYLVIGTGKKITLECSQTMGHDKMYWYQQDPGMELHLIHYSYGVNSTEKGDLSSESTVSRIRTEHFPLTLESARPSHTSQYLCASSAGGNRETQYFGPGTRLLVL.

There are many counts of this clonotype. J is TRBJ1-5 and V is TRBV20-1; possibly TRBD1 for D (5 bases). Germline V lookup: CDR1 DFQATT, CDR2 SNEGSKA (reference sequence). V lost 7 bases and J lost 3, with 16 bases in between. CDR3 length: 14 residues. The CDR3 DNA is TGCAGTGTCCGTGGGGCCGGGGTCAATCAGCCCCAGCATTTT. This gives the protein CSVRGAGVNQPQHF.

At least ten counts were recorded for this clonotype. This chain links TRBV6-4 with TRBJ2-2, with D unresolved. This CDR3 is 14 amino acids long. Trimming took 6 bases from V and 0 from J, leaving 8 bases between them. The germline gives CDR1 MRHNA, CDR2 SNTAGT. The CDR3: CASRVFPNTGELFF. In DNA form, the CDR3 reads TGTGCCAGCAGAGTTTTTCCGAACACCGGGGAGCTGTTTTTT.

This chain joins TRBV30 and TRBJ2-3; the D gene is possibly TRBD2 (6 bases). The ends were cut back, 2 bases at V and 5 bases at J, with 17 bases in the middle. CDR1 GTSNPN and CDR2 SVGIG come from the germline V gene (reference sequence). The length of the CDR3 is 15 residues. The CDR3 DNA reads TGTGCCTGGAGTCCACGCGGGGTACGAGGAGATACGCAGTATTTT. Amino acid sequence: CAWSPRGVRGDTQYF.

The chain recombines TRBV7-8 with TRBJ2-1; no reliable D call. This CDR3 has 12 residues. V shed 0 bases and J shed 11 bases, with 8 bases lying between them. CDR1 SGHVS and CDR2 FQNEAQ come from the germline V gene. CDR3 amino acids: CASSLATAKQFF. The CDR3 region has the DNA TGTGCCAGCAGCTTAGCAACGGCGAAGCAGTTCTTC.

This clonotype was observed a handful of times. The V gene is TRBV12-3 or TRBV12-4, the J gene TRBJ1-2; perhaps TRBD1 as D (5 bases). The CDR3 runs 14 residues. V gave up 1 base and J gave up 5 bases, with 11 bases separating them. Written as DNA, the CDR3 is TGTGCCAGCAGTTTAGTGGGCGCAGGGTATGGCTACACCTTC. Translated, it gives CASSLVGAGYGYTF.

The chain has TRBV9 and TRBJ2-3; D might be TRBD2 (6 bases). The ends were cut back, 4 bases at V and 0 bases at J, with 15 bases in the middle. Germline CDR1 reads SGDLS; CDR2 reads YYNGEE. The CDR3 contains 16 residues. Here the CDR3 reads CASSLRDFPSTDTQYF. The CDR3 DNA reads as TGTGCCAGCAGCTTAAGGGACTTTCCTAGCACAGATACGCAGTATTTT.

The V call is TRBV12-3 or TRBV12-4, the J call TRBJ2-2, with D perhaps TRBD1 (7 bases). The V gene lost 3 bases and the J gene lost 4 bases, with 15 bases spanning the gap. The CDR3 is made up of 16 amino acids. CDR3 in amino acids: CASSLRGRGVTGELFF. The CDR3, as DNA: TGTGCCAGCAGTTTGAGGGGGCGGGGCGTCACCGGGGAGCTGTTTTTT.

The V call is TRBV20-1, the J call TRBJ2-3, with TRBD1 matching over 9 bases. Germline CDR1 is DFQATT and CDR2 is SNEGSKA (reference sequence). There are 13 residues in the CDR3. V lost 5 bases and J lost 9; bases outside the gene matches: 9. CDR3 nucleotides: TGCAGTGCTCGAAAACCGGACAGGGGAACGCAGTATTTT. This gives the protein CSARKPDRGTQYF.